This T cell receptor (beta chain) was found in a study of blood T cell repertoires in COVID-19. Whole-study context: Samples came from the United States, Italy and Spain, spanning acute and convalescent COVID-19. PBMCs, B-cell-depleted T cells, or T cells were the source of the cDNA or gDNA that made up the material.

Authors' methods: Reference gene primer amplification in the assay estimated nucleated cell counts. TCRdb's copy holds only in-frame clones and misses some; the assay was immunoSEQ multiplex PCR. The V and J calls and clone size come from that table; D and trimming were worked out from the DNA. The table lists about 220,000 clones, around 87% of them singletons. Losses at the gene ends were 5 bases for V and 8 bases for J; bases not matched to a gene: 10. CDR1 is KGHSH, CDR2 LQKENI, per germline. This CDR3 is built from 15 residues. Enrolled during active infection, Seattle patients were then followed longitudinally.

This clonotype was sampled from a woman aged 45 to 65 with COVID-19, enrolled during active disease. Sequenced input: peripheral blood. V usage is TRBV18 and J usage is TRBJ1-4; 8 nucleotides align to TRBD1. The DNA for the CDR3 is TGTGCCAGCTCAGATGGACAGGGTCGGGCCGAAAAACTGTTTTTT. Translating gives CASSDGQGRAEKLFF.